This record covers a single T cell receptor beta chain. This specimen comes from a study of shared T cell receptors in the human thymus. Clones were read by immunoSEQ multiplex PCR, and TCRdb kept only the in-frame ones, dropping some. The sample holds just under 550,000 clones, 75% to 85% seen once. Germline CDR1 reads MNHEY; CDR2 reads SMNVEV (reference sequence). The ends were cut back, 6 bases at V and 5 bases at J, with 7 bases in the middle. CDR3 length: 11 residues. The same data also went into a second study, on human thymus T cells. From that second work: It was from resections taken during corrective heart surgery that the thymus tissue came. Thymic and blood repertoires seemed to show skewed V and J gene use.

V gene TRBV27 combines with J gene TRBJ2-5; D gene uncertain. Sequencing was done on a sample of thymocytes. The TCR was taken from a boy under three years old with a congenital heart defect. The CDR3 coding sequence is TGTGCCAGCAGAAGCTGGGAGACCCAGTACTTC. Its translation: CASRSWETQYF.